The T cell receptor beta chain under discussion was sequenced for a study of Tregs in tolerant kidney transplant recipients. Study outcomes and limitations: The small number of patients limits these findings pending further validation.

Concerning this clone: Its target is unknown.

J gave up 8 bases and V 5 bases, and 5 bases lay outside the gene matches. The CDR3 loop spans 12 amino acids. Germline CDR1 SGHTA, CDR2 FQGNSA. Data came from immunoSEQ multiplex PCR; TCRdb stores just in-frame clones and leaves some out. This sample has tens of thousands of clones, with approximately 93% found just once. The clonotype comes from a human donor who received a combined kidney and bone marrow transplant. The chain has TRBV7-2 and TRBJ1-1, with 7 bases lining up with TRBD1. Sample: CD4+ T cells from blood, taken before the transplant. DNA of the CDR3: TGTGCCAGCAGCCTCCCGGACAGGGAAGCTTTCTTT. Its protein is CASSLPDREAFF.